What follows describes a single T cell receptor (beta chain). This sample's time point: after dendritic cell vaccination, including at tumor progression/relapse. Amplification used 60 V beta primers and 13 J beta primers. Profiling relied on immunoSEQ multiplex PCR, and the TCRdb table lists in-frame clones only, not all of them. Here the sample spans around 100,000 clones, over 80% being singletons. The data are from a study of glioma-infiltrating T cells after dendritic cell vaccination. Trimming took off 4 bases at V and 2 bases at J, with 11 bases between the two ends. Germline assignment: CDR1 SGHTA and CDR2 FQGNSA. This CDR3 spans 14 amino acids.

Sequenced here: blood, sampled after dendritic cell vaccination. The receptor was derived from a human donor with glioblastoma. V usage is TRBV7-2 and J usage is TRBJ2-5, with D perhaps TRBD1 (6 bases). CDR3 in amino acids: CASSSAGAQETQYF. The CDR3 nucleotides are TGTGCCAGCAGCTCGGCAGGGGCTCAAGAGACCCAGTACTTC.